This TCR beta chain was profiled in a study of graft-versus-host responses after intestinal transplantation. Tissue processing of the graft released intraepithelial and lamina propria lymphocytes from it. V lost 3 bases, J lost 0 bases, and 12 bases lay in between. The CDR3 is 15 residues long. The germline V gene encodes CDR1 SNHLY and CDR2 FYNNEI. There are a few counts of this clone. Sequencing was performed with immunoSEQ multiplex PCR; in TCRdb, only in-frame clones are kept and a portion is missing. This sample has fewer than 8,500 clones, with around 82% found just once. The chain couples TRBV2 to TRBJ2-7, with D possibly matching TRBD1 (6 bases). The sample in question was ileum tissue, obtained 300 to 310 days after intestinal transplant. The sequence was obtained from a human patient who received an intestinal transplant, so some T cells may come from the graft donor. CDR3 sequence: CASSDSGDASYEQYF. The CDR3 DNA follows: TGTGCCAGCAGTGACTCAGGGGACGCCTCCTACGAGCAGTACTTC.